Following are 32 T cell receptor beta chains from one sample sequenced in a study of CD8 T cells in ankylosing spondylitis. TCRdb re-derived calls from the 5' RACE reads in MiXCR, one entry per CDR3 protein. This table holds fewer than 500,000 distinct CDR3 sequences, about 25% found once. The antigens of these receptors remain unknown. Regarding the study as a whole: Ankylosing spondylitis blood seemed to carry a telltale TCR beta motif made of several highly homologous variants.

Material: blood, either unsorted or a sorted T cell fraction (not recorded which). The receptors shown here come from a male donor with ankylosing spondylitis.

The chain recombines TRBV24-1 with TRBJ2-1; 7 bases are a match to TRBD1. Trimming took 4 bases from V and 10 from J; bases not matched to a gene: 9. Looked up from germline, CDR1 is KGHDR and CDR2 is SFDVKD. This CDR3 has 14 amino acids. The CDR3 coding sequence is TGTGCCACCAGTGAACCGGACAGGTTCGGGGAGCAGTTCTTC. Amino acid sequence: CATSEPDRFGEQFF.

The V and J genes are TRBV29-1 and TRBJ2-1, with 10 bases identical to TRBD1. There are 15 residues in the CDR3. V lost 6 bases, J lost 0 bases, and 5 bases stayed unmatched. Germline CDR1 SQVTM, CDR2 ANQGSEA. CDR3 sequence: CSVTGGLDSYNEQFF. The CDR3 bases are TGCAGCGTGACAGGGGGCCTAGACTCCTACAATGAGCAGTTCTTC.

This clonotype was detected only a few times. This chain connects TRBV9 to TRBJ2-1, with D possibly matching TRBD2 (7 bases). Between the trimmed V and J ends, which lost 4 bases and 10 bases, there was a span of 18 bases. CDR3 size: 14 residues. Germline CDR1 and CDR2: SGDLS and YYNGEE. The CDR3 nucleotides are TGTGCCAGCAGCTCCGTTGGGGGGGCGCAGGAGCAGTTCTTC. Protein sequence: CASSSVGGAQEQFF.

This clonotype was detected a few times. The rearrangement uses TRBV20-1 and TRBJ1-1; tentative D call: TRBD1 (5 bases). The CDR3 sequence is 14 residues long. The germline V gene has CDR1 DFQATT and CDR2 SNEGSKA (reference sequence). V was shortened by 5 bases and J by 1 base, with 14 bases between the two germline ends. The CDR3 DNA sequence: TGCAGTGCTGTCGTATTTGGGGGGAACACTGAAGCTTTCTTT. It specifies CSAVVFGGNTEAFF.

The gene calls are TRBV4-2 and TRBJ1-5, with unresolved D. Between the trimmed V and J ends, which lost 0 bases and 5 bases, there was a span of 8 bases. Germline V gives CDR1 LGHNA, CDR2 YNFKEQ. The CDR3 consists of 14 residues. Here the CDR3 DNA reads TGTGCCAGCAGCCAAGATTTTGGGGATCAGCCCCAGCATTTT. Residues: CASSQDFGDQPQHF.

The chain links TRBV4-2 to TRBJ2-7; unclear D gene. This CDR3 has 11 residues. The germline V gene has CDR1 LGHNA and CDR2 YNFKEQ. V was cut by 3 bases and J by 6 bases, with 6 bases left in between. In DNA, the CDR3 is TGTGCCAGCAGCCAGGTTTCCGAGCAGTACTTC. This codes for CASSQVSEQYF.

The chain employs TRBV6-1 and TRBJ1-5, with D possibly being TRBD1 (5 bases). Germline-derived CDR1 and CDR2 are MNHNS and SASEGT. The V end was cut by 7 bases, the J end by 6 bases, with 16 bases between. CDR3 length: 14 amino acids. CDR3 DNA: TGTGCCAGCACCCACAGGAGCGGGATTCAGCCCCAGCATTTT. It encodes CASTHRSGIQPQHF.

The chain recombines TRBV20-1 with TRBJ1-3; a possible D gene is TRBD1 (6 bases). Germline-derived CDR1 and CDR2 are DFQATT and SNEGSKA (reference sequence). V shed 0 bases and J shed 8 bases, with 14 bases lying between them. The CDR3 spans 14 residues. CDR3 sequence reads: CSARDLRGRDTIYF. CDR3 DNA sequence: TGCAGTGCTAGAGATTTGAGGGGGAGGGACACCATATATTTT.

The chain carries TRBV3-1 and TRBJ2-1; a possible D gene is TRBD2 (6 bases). This CDR3 has 16 residues. The V gene's germline CDR1 is LGHDT and CDR2 YNNKEL (reference sequence). Deletions cut 3 bases from V and 4 bases from J, with 16 bases between. CDR3: CASSHRPGLLYNEQFF. As DNA, the CDR3 is TGTGCCAGCAGCCACAGACCGGGACTCTTATACAATGAGCAGTTCTTC.

The table lists this clonotype with a few counts. This rearrangement joins TRBV7-9 to TRBJ1-4; 10 bases are a match to TRBD1. The CDR3 spans 15 residues. Germline V CDR1 and CDR2: SEHNR, FQNEAQ (reference sequence). Trimming at V came to 4 bases and at J to 6 bases, leaving 5 bases not matched to a gene. The CDR3 here is CASSSRTGGDEKLFF. The CDR3 DNA reads TGTGCCAGCAGCTCCAGGACAGGGGGTGATGAAAAACTGTTTTTT.

For this clonotype: An end of the junction does not agree with germline; a read error may underlie this. The chain links TRBV20-1 to TRBJ1-2, with D tentatively TRBD1 (5 bases). The CDR3 loop spans 12 amino acids. The germline gives CDR1 DFQATT, CDR2 SNEGSKA (reference sequence). CDR3 sequence: CSARPGTGLDVF. The DNA for the CDR3 is TGCAGTGCTAGACCCGGGACGGGGCTTGACGTCTTC.

The V and J genes are TRBV5-6 and TRBJ1-4; D gene uncertain. The CDR3 has 12 residues. Per the germline V gene, CDR1 is SGHDT and CDR2 is YYEEEE. V was trimmed by 7 bases and J by 3 bases, leaving 7 bases between them. CDR3 in DNA: TGTGCCAGCGGAACTCCTAATGAAAAACTGTTTTTT. Protein: CASGTPNEKLFF.

The CDR3 DNA is TGTGCCAGCGGACAGCCGGACGGCGAGCAGTACGTC. Residues: CASGQPDGEQYV. V usage is TRBV21-1 and J usage is TRBJ2-7; the D call of TRBD1 is as the table states it, not checked on the DNA. TRBV21-1 is a recognized pseudogene. CDR3 length: 12 residues.

The chain joins TRBV29-1 to TRBJ1-6; 8 positions agree with TRBD1. J lost 3 bases, V lost 7 bases, and 8 bases had no gene match. Germline CDR1 reads SQVTM; CDR2 reads ANQGSEA. The CDR3 sequence is 15 residues long. CDR3 protein: CSATTGGLYNSPLHF. The DNA of the CDR3 is TGCAGCGCGACAACAGGGGGTCTCTATAATTCACCCCTCCACTTT.

V usage is TRBV7-8 and J usage is TRBJ2-6; D uncertain. The CDR3 has 13 residues. V was trimmed by 10 bases and J by 4 bases, leaving 11 bases between them. Germline V lookup: CDR1 SGHVS, CDR2 FQNEAQ. The CDR3 DNA sequence: TGTGCCACCCCCTCGAAGGGGGCCAACGTCCTGACTTTC. It translates to CATPSKGANVLTF.

V and J are TRBV5-1 and TRBJ1-1; D gene uncertain. Germline V gene data show CDR1 as SGHRS and CDR2 as YFSETQ. The CDR3 sequence is 15 residues long. V was cut by 0 bases and J by 1 base, with 10 bases left in between. This chain's CDR3 is CASSLVRIGNTEAFF. The CDR3 bases are TGCGCCAGCAGCTTGGTCAGGATTGGGAACACTGAAGCTTTCTTT.

The chain joins TRBV20-1 to TRBJ2-5, with 9 bases aligning to TRBD1. Trimming at V came to 2 bases and at J to 5 bases, leaving 3 bases not matched to a gene. Per germline, CDR1 DFQATT and CDR2 SNEGSKA (reference sequence). The CDR3 length is 13 residues. CDR3 residues: CSARTGGGETQYF. The CDR3 bases are TGCAGTGCTAGAACAGGGGGCGGGGAGACCCAGTACTTC.

In this sample, this clonotype turned up a few times. J is TRBJ1-1 and V is TRBV3-1; no reliable D call. The CDR3 is 15 residues long. CDR1 and CDR2 from the germline V gene are LGHDT and YNNKEL (reference sequence). The V end lost 0 bases, the J end lost 5 bases, and 13 bases lay between the germline ends. As DNA, the CDR3 is TGTGCCAGCAGCCAAGATCGGGTATTAGAGACTGAAGCTTTCTTT. This encodes CASSQDRVLETEAFF.

In its sample, this clonotype was seen a few times. J is TRBJ2-3 and V is TRBV20-1; D is perhaps TRBD2 (5 bases). Trimming shortened V by 6 bases and J by 3 bases, and 13 bases separated the two germline ends. The germline V gene encodes CDR1 DFQATT and CDR2 SNEGSKA (reference sequence). The CDR3 is 13 amino acids. DNA for the CDR3: TGCAGTGCGGGCCTCTCGGGGACAGATACGCAGTATTTT. The encoded protein is CSAGLSGTDTQYF.

This clonotype was seen a handful of times. V and J are TRBV11-2 and TRBJ2-1; D remains ambiguous. The CDR3 loop spans 15 amino acids. Trimming stripped 2 bases from V and 5 bases from J, with 13 bases between. The germline gives CDR1 SGHAT, CDR2 FQNNGV. CDR3 sequence: CASSLSWREDNEQFF. Here the CDR3 DNA reads TGTGCCAGCAGCTTAAGCTGGAGAGAGGACAATGAGCAGTTCTTC.

The chain carries TRBV12-3 or TRBV12-4 and TRBJ1-3, with D perhaps matching TRBD1 (5 bases). The V gene lost 8 bases and the J gene lost 1 base, with 9 bases spanning the gap. This CDR3 is 13 amino acids long. The CDR3 nucleotides are TGTGCCAGCGACGGGGGGTCTGGAAACACCATATATTTT. Its translation is CASDGGSGNTIYF.

The rearrangement joins TRBV7-9 to TRBJ2-7; D perhaps matches TRBD1 (6 bases). Germline values: CDR1 SEHNR, CDR2 FQNEAQ (reference sequence). The CDR3 has 13 residues. V dropped 4 bases and J dropped 0 bases, with 7 bases sitting between them. The CDR3 DNA follows: TGTGCCAGCAGCTGGGACAACTCCTACGAGCAGTACTTC. It translates to CASSWDNSYEQYF.

This clonotype has a handful of counts. The chain is built from TRBV7-9 and TRBJ1-2, with a tentative D call TRBD1 (6 bases). Germline V gene data show CDR1 as SEHNR and CDR2 as FQNEAQ (reference sequence). The CDR3 totals 13 residues. Trimming stripped 4 bases from V and 4 bases from J, with 10 bases between. The CDR3 region is CASSYRDTYGYTF. The DNA of the CDR3 is TGTGCCAGCAGCTACCGGGACACCTATGGCTACACCTTC.

The chain couples TRBV20-1 to TRBJ2-7, with D perhaps TRBD2 (5 bases). V lost 6 bases to trimming and J lost 12 bases, with 21 bases between them. The CDR3 length is 12 residues. CDR1 and CDR2 from the germline V gene are DFQATT and SNEGSKA (reference sequence). As DNA, the CDR3 is TGCAGTGCCAGCCCCGGTTCGGAGGTCCGGTACTTC. Protein product: CSASPGSEVRYF.

This clonotype was seen repeatedly, ten times or more. This chain links TRBV12-3 or TRBV12-4 with TRBJ1-2, with 7 nucleotides matching TRBD1. V shed 5 bases and J 4 bases; nucleotides not matched to a gene: 4. The CDR3 covers 13 residues. CDR3 DNA sequence: TGTGCCAGCAGTGGGGACAGCAGCTATGGCTACACCTTC. Its translation: CASSGDSSYGYTF.

The sample holds a few counts of this clonotype. The genes are TRBV20-1 and TRBJ2-2; 11 bases line up with TRBD2. The CDR3 spans 16 residues. V dropped 5 bases and J dropped 0; count of bases not matched to a gene: 5. Germline CDR1 and CDR2: DFQATT and SNEGSKA (reference sequence). This CDR3 is CSAGPGLAANTGELFF. DNA for the CDR3: TGCAGTGCTGGACCGGGACTAGCGGCGAACACCGGGGAGCTGTTTTTT.

This clonotype was found a few times. The chain links TRBV2 to TRBJ2-7; 8 nucleotides line up with TRBD1. The V gene's germline CDR1 is SNHLY and CDR2 FYNNEI. Trimming removed 5 bases from V and 4 bases from J; junction bases left unmatched: 10. This CDR3 is built from 15 residues. CDR3 in amino acids: CASSQATGERYEQYF. CDR3 DNA: TGTGCCAGCAGTCAGGCGACAGGGGAGAGGTACGAGCAGTACTTC.

The chain recombines TRBV6-2 or TRBV6-3 with TRBJ2-6; TRBD1 or TRBD2 may be the D gene (5 bases each). The CDR3 covers 13 residues. Germline assignment: CDR1 MNHEY and CDR2 SVGEGT. The CDR3 nucleotides are TGTGCTGGGGGTTACTCTGGGGCCAACGTCCTGACTTTC. Translating it yields CAGGYSGANVLTF.

The chain links TRBV20-1 to TRBJ1-4; TRBD1 is a possible D gene (5 bases). The CDR3 totals 12 residues. Germline CDR1 DFQATT, CDR2 SNEGSKA (reference sequence). Trimming removed 7 bases from V and 7 bases from J, with 13 bases in between. The CDR3 reads CSVRGSGEKLFF. CDR3 in DNA: TGCAGTGTCCGGGGGTCAGGTGAAAAACTGTTTTTT.

This clonotype was counted ten times or more. The chain combines TRBV10-3 with TRBJ1-5, with unresolved D. V lost 3 bases, J lost 10 bases, and 10 bases lay in between. The CDR3 has 12 amino acids. Germline loops: CDR1 ENHRY, CDR2 SYGVKD. The CDR3, as DNA: TGTGCCATCAGTGATTTACGAGTCCCCCAGCATTTT. Translating gives CAISDLRVPQHF.

This rearrangement joins TRBV2 to TRBJ2-2; D gene uncertain. Trimming removed 3 bases from V and 1 base from J, with 12 bases in between. Looked up from germline, CDR1 is SNHLY and CDR2 is FYNNEI. The CDR3 loop spans 16 amino acids. The DNA of the CDR3 is TGTGCCAGCAGTGAGTCGGATAGTGTGAACACCGGGGAGCTGTTTTTT. Amino acid sequence: CASSESDSVNTGELFF.

The V and J genes are TRBV5-1 and TRBJ1-2; 7 bases are a match to TRBD1. Germline CDR1 SGHRS, CDR2 YFSETQ. The CDR3 has 14 residues. Trimming took 4 bases from V and 11 from J; bases not matched to a gene: 14. This CDR3 is CASSKNRDSFLYTF. Written as DNA, the CDR3 is TGCGCCAGCAGCAAAAACCGGGACAGCTTTCTTTACACCTTC.